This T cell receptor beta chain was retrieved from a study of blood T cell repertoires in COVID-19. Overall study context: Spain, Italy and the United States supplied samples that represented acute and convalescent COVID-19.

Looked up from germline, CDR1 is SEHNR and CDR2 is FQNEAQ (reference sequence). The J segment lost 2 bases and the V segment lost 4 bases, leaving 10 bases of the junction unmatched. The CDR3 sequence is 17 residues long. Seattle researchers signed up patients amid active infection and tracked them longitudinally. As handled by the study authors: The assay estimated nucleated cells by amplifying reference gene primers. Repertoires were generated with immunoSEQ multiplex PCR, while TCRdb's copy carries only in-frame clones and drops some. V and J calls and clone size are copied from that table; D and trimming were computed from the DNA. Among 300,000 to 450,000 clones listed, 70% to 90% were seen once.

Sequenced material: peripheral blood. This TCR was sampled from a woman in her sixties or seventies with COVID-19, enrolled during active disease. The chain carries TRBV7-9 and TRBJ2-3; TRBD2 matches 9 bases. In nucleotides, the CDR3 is TGTGCCAGCAGCTCTAACCTTCTAGCGGGGAACACAGATACGCAGTATTTT. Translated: CASSSNLLAGNTDTQYF.